The 11 T cell receptor beta chains listed next were all sequenced from one sample in a study of OX40 agonist ivuxolimab in advanced cancers. Using immunoSEQ multiplex PCR, the repertoire was profiled, and TCRdb retains in-frame clones only, with some absent. The data show about 67,000 clones, about 89% seen once. Sequencing was performed on CD4+ or CD8+ T cells sorted from blood, taken in a trial of the OX40 agonist ivuxolimab. The origin of the receptors is an adult with an advanced solid tumor such as melanoma, head and neck, liver or kidney cancer.

V and J are TRBV6-5 and TRBJ2-7; D might be TRBD2 (5 bases). The CDR3 spans 14 residues. Per the germline V gene, CDR1 is MNHEY and CDR2 is SVGAGI. V lost 2 bases to trimming and J lost 6 bases, with 14 bases between them. The CDR3 reads CASSYLGLGLEQYF. Here the CDR3 DNA reads TGTGCCAGCAGTTACCTCGGGCTCGGACTCGAGCAGTACTTC.

The CDR3 region has the DNA TGTGCCAGCAGCTTAACGGCTGGTGGCACCGGGGAGCTGTTTTTT. Residues: CASSLTAGGTGELFF. The rearrangement links TRBV7-3 to TRBJ2-2; no clear D gene. The germline gives CDR1 SGHTA, CDR2 FQGTGA. Trimming left V 0 bases short and J 4 bases short, with 9 bases between. The CDR3 runs to 15 residues.

The V gene is TRBV18, the J gene TRBJ2-7, with D uncertain. The germline V gene encodes CDR1 KGHSH and CDR2 LQKENI. The CDR3 consists of 15 residues. Trimming cost V 2 bases and J 2 bases, with 13 bases left between them. CDR3 nucleotides: TGTGCCAGCTCACCAAGCGCGCAGTTAGCCTACGAGCAGTACTTC. Encoded protein: CASSPSAQLAYEQYF.

This clone was counted once. The gene calls are TRBV25-1 and TRBJ1-4; no clear D gene. Trimming took 3 bases from V and 4 from J, leaving 12 bases between them. The CDR3 totals 15 residues. Germline assignment: CDR1 MGHDK and CDR2 SYGVNS. The CDR3 sequence: CASSDPQLGNEKLFF. The CDR3 nucleotides are TGTGCCAGCAGTGACCCCCAGCTGGGTAATGAAAAACTGTTTTTT.

The chain employs TRBV9 and TRBJ2-3, with 8 bases aligning to TRBD1. Germline V gene sequence: CDR1 SGDLS, CDR2 YYNGEE. The J segment lost 2 bases and the V segment lost 1 base, leaving 3 bases of the junction unmatched. The CDR3 totals 15 residues. The CDR3 DNA sequence: TGTGCCAGCAGCGTACAGGGGGCCTACACAGATACGCAGTATTTT. Residues: CASSVQGAYTDTQYF.

CDR3: CASSWTGTPQETQYF. CDR3 nucleotides: TGTGCCAGCAGTTGGACCGGGACACCCCAAGAGACCCAGTACTTC. The V and J genes are TRBV5-6 and TRBJ2-5, with a tentative D call TRBD1 (6 bases). Trimming removed 5 bases at V and 1 base at J, with 15 bases between. Germline values: CDR1 SGHDT, CDR2 YYEEEE. The CDR3 has 15 residues.

The V and J genes are TRBV19 and TRBJ2-7, with D perhaps TRBD2 (5 bases). V was shortened by 4 bases and J by 6 bases, with 7 bases between the two germline ends. CDR1 and CDR2 (germline): LNHDA, SQIVND (reference sequence). This CDR3 has 11 residues. Here the CDR3 reads CASSRGFEQYF. Here the CDR3 DNA reads TGTGCCAGTAGTAGAGGGTTCGAGCAGTACTTC. Drawing the rest from reference TRBV19 and TRBJ2-7, the complete variable domain is DGGITQSPKYLFRKEGQNVTLSCEQNLNHDAMYWYRQDPGQGLRLIYYSQIVNDFQKGDIAEGYSVSREKKESFPLTVTSAQKNPTAFYLCASSRGFEQYFGPGTRLTVT.

This clone ranks as medium-sized. The chain has TRBV4-2 and TRBJ2-3, with D perhaps matching TRBD2 (5 bases). Germline V gene data show CDR1 as LGHNA and CDR2 as YNFKEQ. V was shortened by 4 bases and J by 3 bases, with 17 bases between the two germline ends. The CDR3 is 16 residues long. This CDR3 reads CASSPGQVGATDTQYF. CDR3 in DNA: TGTGCCAGCAGCCCCGGGCAGGTGGGAGCGACAGATACGCAGTATTTT.

This clone was counted a single time. Other DNA sequences within the sample encode an identical CDR3. The CDR3 coding sequence is TGTGCCAGCAGCTTGGGCAGTGGGAGGGCCTCCGAGCAGTACTTC. Its translation: CASSLGSGRASEQYF. V gene TRBV5-4 combines with J gene TRBJ2-7; 7 bases match TRBD2. CDR3 length: 15 amino acids. V shed 0 bases and J 6 bases; nucleotides not matched to a gene: 9. Germline loops: CDR1 SGHNT, CDR2 YYREEE (reference sequence).

J is TRBJ2-3 and V is TRBV13, with 8 bases identical to TRBD2. Germline CDR1 is PRHDT and CDR2 is FYEKMQ (reference sequence). V trimming: 5 bases; J trimming: 6 bases; junction bases outside the gene matches: 10. The CDR3 length is 15 residues. The CDR3 region has the DNA TGTGCCAGCAGCCCGAGTTCGGCTAGCGGGGATACGCAGTATTTT. Its translation: CASSPSSASGDTQYF. The full variable domain, in which reference TRBV13 and TRBJ2-3 provide the parts outside the CDR3, is AAGVIQSPRHLIKEKRETATLKCYPIPRHDTVYWYQQGPGQDPQFLISFYEKMQSDKGSIPDRFSAQQFSDYHSELNMSSLELGDSALYFCASSPSSASGDTQYFGPGTRLTVL.

This clone was picked up one time. The chain combines TRBV19 with TRBJ2-5; possible D gene TRBD1, 5 bases. Trimming stripped 2 bases from V and 2 bases from J, with 12 bases between. This CDR3 has 15 residues. Germline V gene lookup returns CDR1 LNHDA and CDR2 SQIVND (reference sequence). The CDR3 loop reads CASSISAGSQETQYF. CDR3 nucleotide sequence: TGTGCCAGTAGTATATCGGCAGGGTCTCAAGAGACCCAGTACTTC.